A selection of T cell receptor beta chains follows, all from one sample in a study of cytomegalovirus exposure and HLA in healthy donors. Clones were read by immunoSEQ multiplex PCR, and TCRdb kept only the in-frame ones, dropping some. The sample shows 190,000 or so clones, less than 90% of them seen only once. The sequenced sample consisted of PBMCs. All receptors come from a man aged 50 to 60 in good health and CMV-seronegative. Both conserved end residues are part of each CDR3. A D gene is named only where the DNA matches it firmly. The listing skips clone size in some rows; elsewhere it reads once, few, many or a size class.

CDR3 protein: CASSPQQGFNYGYTF
CDR3 DNA: TGTGCCAGCAGTCCCCAACAGGGGTTTAACTATGGCTACACCTTC
clone size: once
D gene: TRBD1
J gene: TRBJ1-2
V gene: TRBV27

CDR3 protein: CASSLERTGMTGELFF
CDR3 DNA: TGTGCCAGCAGCTTAGAGAGGACAGGGATGACCGGGGAGCTGTTTTTT
clone size: -
D gene: TRBD1
J gene: TRBJ2-2
V gene: TRBV7-8

CDR3 protein: CASSLRGRGTYEQYF
CDR3 DNA: TGTGCCAGCAGCTTAAGAGGGAGGGGGACCTACGAGCAGTACTTC
clone size: -
D gene: -
J gene: TRBJ2-7
V gene: TRBV7-9

CDR3 protein: CASSRGQAGTTSNYGYTF
CDR3 DNA: TGTGCCAGCAGCCGAGGACAGGCAGGGACAACTTCTAACTATGGCTACACCTTC
clone size: once
D gene: TRBD1
J gene: TRBJ1-2
V gene: TRBV4-2

CDR3 protein: CASSPPPGINEQFF
CDR3 DNA: TGTGCCAGCTCACCACCTCCGGGTATCAATGAGCAGTTCTTC
clone size: -
D gene: -
J gene: TRBJ2-1
V gene: TRBV18

CDR3 protein: CASSFGTVQETQYF
CDR3 DNA: TGTGCCAGCAGCTTTGGGACAGTCCAAGAGACCCAGTACTTC
clone size: -
D gene: TRBD1
J gene: TRBJ2-5
V gene: TRBV7-8

CDR3 protein: CASSPGQGYEKLFF
CDR3 DNA: TGTGCCAGCAGCCCGGGACAGGGATATGAAAAACTGTTTTTT
clone size: -
D gene: TRBD1
J gene: TRBJ1-4
V gene: TRBV7-9

CDR3 protein: CASSEALSGKGEQYF
CDR3 DNA: TGTGCCAGCAGTGAAGCGCTTTCAGGGAAGGGCGAGCAGTACTTC
clone size: -
D gene: -
J gene: TRBJ2-7
V gene: TRBV2

CDR3 protein: CASSLGDRGPGKAFF
CDR3 DNA: TGTGCCAGCAGCTTAGGTGACAGGGGGCCGGGGAAAGCTTTCTTT
clone size: -
D gene: TRBD1
J gene: TRBJ1-1
V gene: TRBV11-2

CDR3 protein: CAWRARGGAGNTIYF
CDR3 DNA: TGTGCCTGGAGAGCCCGGGGGGGGGCTGGAAACACCATATATTTT
clone size: few
D gene: -
J gene: TRBJ1-3
V gene: TRBV30

CDR3 protein: CASSPISGGGAGGPTDTQYF
CDR3 DNA: TGTGCCAGCAGCCCGATCTCCGGCGGGGGGGCGGGAGGGCCGACAGATACGCAGTATTTT
clone size: -
D gene: TRBD2
J gene: TRBJ2-3
V gene: TRBV7-3

CDR3 protein: CASSGNRETVREQYF
CDR3 DNA: TGTGCCAGCAGCGGCAACAGGGAGACAGTAAGGGAGCAGTACTTC
clone size: -
D gene: -
J gene: TRBJ2-7
V gene: TRBV11-2

CDR3 protein: CASSRGGGGNTIYF
CDR3 DNA: TGTGCCAGCAGCCGGGGAGGAGGTGGAAACACCATATATTTT
clone size: -
D gene: -
J gene: TRBJ1-3
V gene: TRBV5-4

CDR3 protein: CASSLEAGHQPQHF
CDR3 DNA: TGTGCCAGCAGCTTAGAGGCGGGACATCAGCCCCAGCATTTT
clone size: few
D gene: -
J gene: TRBJ1-5
V gene: TRBV7-9

CDR3 protein: CASRPQGASGNTIYF
CDR3 DNA: TGTGCCAGTCGCCCCCAGGGGGCTTCTGGAAACACCATATATTTT
clone size: -
D gene: TRBD1
J gene: TRBJ1-3
V gene: TRBV19

CDR3 protein: CASSQAYGTSGRGTYEQYF
CDR3 DNA: TGTGCCAGCAGCCAAGCGTACGGGACTAGCGGGAGGGGAACCTACGAGCAGTACTTC
clone size: -
D gene: TRBD2
J gene: TRBJ2-7
V gene: TRBV4-2

CDR3 protein: CASSPQGYYEQYF
CDR3 DNA: TGTGCCAGCAGTCCACAGGGGTACTACGAGCAGTACTTC
clone size: -
D gene: TRBD1
J gene: TRBJ2-7
V gene: TRBV2

CDR3 protein: CASSRGGQGTKETQYF
CDR3 DNA: TGTGCCAGCAGCCGGGGGGGACAGGGGACCAAAGAGACCCAGTACTTC
clone size: -
D gene: TRBD1
J gene: TRBJ2-5
V gene: TRBV7-3

CDR3 protein: CASSFKGQGFEKLFF
CDR3 DNA: TGCGCCAGCAGCTTCAAGGGACAGGGCTTTGAAAAACTGTTTTTT
clone size: -
D gene: TRBD1
J gene: TRBJ1-4
V gene: TRBV5-1

CDR3 protein: CASSSTGGIAGNTIYF
CDR3 DNA: TGTGCCAGCAGTTCTACAGGGGGGATAGCTGGAAACACCATATATTTT
clone size: -
D gene: TRBD1
J gene: TRBJ1-3
V gene: TRBV6-5

CDR3 protein: CASSPGGEGTGNTIYF
CDR3 DNA: TGTGCCAGCAGCCCCGGGGGGGAGGGGACTGGAAACACCATATATTTT
clone size: -
D gene: -
J gene: TRBJ1-3
V gene: TRBV7-3

CDR3 protein: CASRSYGEELFF
CDR3 DNA: TGTGCCAGTCGGAGTTATGGCGAGGAGCTGTTTTTT
clone size: once
D gene: -
J gene: TRBJ2-2
V gene: TRBV19

CDR3 protein: CASSKRLAGAGANVLTF
CDR3 DNA: TGTGCCAGCAGCAAAAGACTAGCGGGAGCTGGGGCCAACGTCCTGACTTTC
clone size: -
D gene: TRBD2
J gene: TRBJ2-6
V gene: TRBV9

CDR3 protein: CASSPPGHRNTGELFF
CDR3 DNA: TGTGCCAGTAGTCCCCCGGGACACCGGAACACCGGGGAGCTGTTTTTT
clone size: -
D gene: -
J gene: TRBJ2-2
V gene: TRBV19

CDR3 protein: CASSLTGADTQYF
CDR3 DNA: TGTGCCAGCAGCCTCACAGGGGCAGATACGCAGTATTTT
clone size: -
D gene: TRBD1
J gene: TRBJ2-3
V gene: TRBV7-3

CDR3 protein: CASSRDRRQGHNEQFF
CDR3 DNA: TGCGCCAGCAGCCGAGACCGGAGACAGGGCCACAATGAGCAGTTCTTC
clone size: -
D gene: TRBD1
J gene: TRBJ2-1
V gene: TRBV5-1

CDR3 protein: CATSRDSGGAYNEQFF
CDR3 DNA: TGTGCCACCAGCAGAGATAGCGGGGGAGCCTACAATGAGCAGTTCTTC
clone size: -
D gene: TRBD2
J gene: TRBJ2-1
V gene: TRBV15

CDR3 protein: CASRTPQAVETQYF
CDR3 DNA: TGTGCCAGCAGGACACCTCAAGCGGTGGAGACCCAGTACTTC
clone size: -
D gene: -
J gene: TRBJ2-5
V gene: TRBV6-5

CDR3 protein: CASSSQGPYEQYF
CDR3 DNA: TGCGCCAGCAGCTCACAGGGACCCTACGAGCAGTACTTC
clone size: -
D gene: -
J gene: TRBJ2-7
V gene: TRBV5-1

CDR3 protein: CASSSVGQGVVEQYF
CDR3 DNA: TGTGCCAGCAGCTCCGTGGGACAGGGGGTGGTAGAGCAGTACTTC
clone size: -
D gene: TRBD1
J gene: TRBJ2-7
V gene: TRBV5-6

CDR3 protein: CASSFFGVEQYF
CDR3 DNA: TGTGCCAGCAGCTTTTTCGGGGTCGAGCAGTACTTC
clone size: -
D gene: -
J gene: TRBJ2-7
V gene: TRBV7-2

CDR3 protein: CASSSVGTGELYEQYF
CDR3 DNA: TGTGCCAGCAGTTCGGTTGGGACAGGAGAACTCTACGAGCAGTACTTC
clone size: -
D gene: TRBD1
J gene: TRBJ2-7
V gene: TRBV27

CDR3 protein: CASSRGEGGGNQPQHF
CDR3 DNA: TGCGCCAGCAGCCGGGGGGAGGGCGGAGGGAATCAGCCCCAGCATTTT
clone size: once
D gene: -
J gene: TRBJ1-5
V gene: TRBV10-2

CDR3 protein: CASSQPLAASYEQYF
CDR3 DNA: TGTGCCAGCTCACAACCCCTAGCGGCCAGTTACGAGCAGTACTTC
clone size: -
D gene: TRBD2
J gene: TRBJ2-7
V gene: TRBV18

CDR3 protein: CASSPADPKQFF
CDR3 DNA: TGTGCCAGCTCCCCCGCAGATCCCAAGCAGTTCTTC
clone size: -
D gene: -
J gene: TRBJ2-1
V gene: TRBV18

CDR3 protein: CASGGTRSVHNEQFF
CDR3 DNA: TGTGCCAGTGGGGGGACCCGGAGCGTCCACAATGAGCAGTTCTTC
clone size: few
D gene: -
J gene: TRBJ2-1
V gene: TRBV19

CDR3 protein: CASSIQGPLGEQFF
CDR3 DNA: TGCGCCAGCAGCATTCAGGGGCCCCTCGGTGAGCAGTTCTTC
clone size: -
D gene: -
J gene: TRBJ2-1
V gene: TRBV5-1

CDR3 protein: CASSPRRGPDTQYF
CDR3 DNA: TGCGCCAGCAGCCCCCGCCGAGGGCCGGATACGCAGTATTTT
clone size: -
D gene: -
J gene: TRBJ2-3
V gene: TRBV4-3

CDR3 protein: CASSLNGRSRETTEAFF
CDR3 DNA: TGCGCCAGCAGCTTAAACGGCCGGTCTAGGGAGACCACTGAAGCTTTCTTT
clone size: once
D gene: -
J gene: TRBJ1-1
V gene: TRBV5-1

CDR3 protein: CASSVFTSGSRDEQFF
CDR3 DNA: TGTGCCAGCAGCGTTTTCACTAGCGGGAGCCGGGATGAGCAGTTCTTC
clone size: -
D gene: TRBD2
J gene: TRBJ2-1
V gene: TRBV4-2

CDR3 protein: CASSHGGGSGRETQYF
CDR3 DNA: TGCGCCAGCAGCCATGGGGGGGGGTCGGGAAGAGAGACCCAGTACTTC
clone size: once
D gene: TRBD2
J gene: TRBJ2-5
V gene: TRBV4-1

CDR3 protein: CASSSRTSGSNVNEQFF
CDR3 DNA: TGTGCCAGCAGTTCCCGGACTAGCGGGAGCAATGTCAATGAGCAGTTCTTC
clone size: -
D gene: TRBD2
J gene: TRBJ2-1
V gene: TRBV28

CDR3 protein: CASSLLGTGDEKLFF
CDR3 DNA: TGCGCCAGCAGCTTGCTGGGGACAGGGGATGAAAAACTGTTTTTT
clone size: -
D gene: TRBD1
J gene: TRBJ1-4
V gene: TRBV5-1

CDR3 protein: CASSPRTGGYEQYF
CDR3 DNA: TGTGCCAGTAGTCCCCGGACAGGGGGCTACGAGCAGTACTTC
clone size: -
D gene: TRBD1
J gene: TRBJ2-7
V gene: TRBV19

CDR3 protein: CASSLAAGMGRETQYF
CDR3 DNA: TGTGCCAGCAGCTTAGCGGCGGGGATGGGGAGAGAGACCCAGTACTTC
clone size: -
D gene: -
J gene: TRBJ2-5
V gene: TRBV11-2

CDR3 protein: CASSPPGTGMSGNTIYF
CDR3 DNA: TGTGCCAGCAGCCCCCCCGGGACAGGGATGTCTGGAAACACCATATATTTT
clone size: few
D gene: TRBD1
J gene: TRBJ1-3
V gene: TRBV4-2

CDR3 protein: CATSRDKRQANEQFF
CDR3 DNA: TGTGCCACCAGCAGAGATAAGAGACAGGCCAATGAGCAGTTCTTC
clone size: -
D gene: -
J gene: TRBJ2-1
V gene: TRBV15

CDR3 protein: CASSLGLKQETQYF
CDR3 DNA: TGTGCTAGCAGCTTAGGGCTGAAACAAGAGACCCAGTACTTC
clone size: few
D gene: -
J gene: TRBJ2-5
V gene: TRBV7-7

CDR3 protein: CASSSMGGMGTGELFF
CDR3 DNA: TGTGCCAGCAGCTCCATGGGGGGGATGGGCACCGGGGAGCTGTTTTTT
clone size: few
D gene: TRBD2
J gene: TRBJ2-2
V gene: TRBV7-3

CDR3 protein: CASGARGSGNTIYF
CDR3 DNA: TGTGCCAGCGGAGCCAGGGGATCTGGAAACACCATATATTTT
clone size: -
D gene: -
J gene: TRBJ1-3
V gene: TRBV5-6

CDR3 protein: CATSRGWGQGYNEQFF
CDR3 DNA: TGTGCCACCAGCAGAGGATGGGGACAGGGGTACAATGAGCAGTTCTTC
clone size: -
D gene: TRBD1
J gene: TRBJ2-1
V gene: TRBV15

CDR3 protein: CASSRDRGSWGQFF
CDR3 DNA: TGTGCCAGTAGTAGGGACAGGGGGTCGTGGGGGCAGTTCTTC
clone size: -
D gene: TRBD1
J gene: TRBJ2-1
V gene: TRBV19

CDR3 protein: CASSVRTSGGEGLFF
CDR3 DNA: TGTGCCAGCAGCGTACGGACTAGCGGGGGGGAGGGGCTGTTCTTC
clone size: -
D gene: TRBD2
J gene: TRBJ2-1
V gene: TRBV9

CDR3 protein: CATSRRTGSNQPQHF
CDR3 DNA: TGTGCCACCAGCAGGAGGACAGGGAGCAATCAGCCCCAGCATTTT
clone size: -
D gene: TRBD1
J gene: TRBJ1-5
V gene: TRBV15

CDR3 protein: CASTPGLADYNEQFF
CDR3 DNA: TGTGCCAGCACCCCGGGACTAGCGGACTACAATGAGCAGTTCTTC
clone size: -
D gene: TRBD2
J gene: TRBJ2-1
V gene: TRBV27

CDR3 protein: CASRAGQRSAGETQYF
CDR3 DNA: TGTGCCAGCAGAGCCGGACAGAGATCCGCTGGGGAGACCCAGTACTTC
clone size: -
D gene: -
J gene: TRBJ2-5
V gene: TRBV2